This TCR beta chain originates from a study of identifying expanded T cells in peripheral blood. Study-wide findings and caveats: Approximately two-week clone count variance significantly increased as total template count grew. About 1.2 clones differed between technical replicates, versus approximately 17 and 20 over time.

This clone has a handful of counts. What it binds is not known. The assay was immunoSEQ multiplex PCR, and TCRdb's table has in-frame clones only and misses some. The table records roughly 75,000 clones, roughly 90% of them present only once. Collection occurred without any documented infections or immune events in donors. Sample: blood. The sequence was obtained from a person between 18 and 75 years old in good health.

CDR3 DNA: TGTGCCAGCAGTGAGGGACTATGGAACGAGCAGTACTTC. Its translation: CASSEGLWNEQYF. The genes are TRBV28 and TRBJ2-7; TRBD2 matches at 7 bases. The ends lost 5 bases at V and 5 bases at J; junction bases unmatched: 6. The length of the CDR3 is 13 residues. The V gene's germline CDR1 is MDHEN and CDR2 SYDVKM.